A single sample is the source of the 18 T cell receptor beta chains below, sequenced in a study of T-cell memory formation after mild COVID-19 listed by TCRdb under 2021. Library preparation was by 5' RACE. Sequenced using an Illumina NovaSeq 6000. TCRdb reran the public reads through fastp at Q25 and MiXCR, keeping productive beta chains. Entries are consolidated by CDR3 protein sequence, retaining the most common genes and DNA. The sample table shows 250,000 to 350,000 distinct CDR3 sequences, and around a sixth are seen once. Around a fifth of the sample lies in the top ten. The sample taken for sequencing was PBMCs or a T cell subset sorted from them (not recorded which). These receptors were collected from a man younger than 35 who had mild COVID-19 (a few samples of this study predate the infection). The sample titles of this study are shuffled in the database, so cell type and time point are left out; the donor was told from shared clones.

The chain combines TRBV4-2 with TRBJ1-2, with TRBD1 matching 8 bases. The CDR3 has 15 residues. Germline trimming cut 3 bases from V and 5 bases from J; bases unmatched to any gene: 8. Germline CDR1 reads LGHNA; CDR2 reads YNFKEQ. The chain's CDR3 is CASSQEQGDVYGYTF. CDR3 DNA: TGTGCCAGCAGCCAGGAACAGGGGGATGTGTATGGCTACACCTTC.

The chain carries TRBV5-5 and TRBJ1-4, with D uncertain. Germline V gives CDR1 SGHKS, CDR2 YYEKEE (reference sequence). There are 12 residues in the CDR3. The ends were cut back, 3 bases at V and 7 bases at J, with 7 bases in the middle. CDR3 protein: CASSSIGEKLFF. In DNA form, the CDR3 reads TGTGCCAGCAGCTCGATCGGTGAAAAACTGTTTTTT.

The sample holds a few counts of this clonotype. V is TRBV6-5 and J is TRBJ2-3, with 7 nucleotides matching TRBD2. The CDR3 is 14 amino acids. V gave up 6 bases and J gave up 5 bases; unmatched junction bases: 8. Germline values: CDR1 MNHEY, CDR2 SVGAGI. The CDR3 reads CASRSEAGRDTQYF. The CDR3 nucleotides are TGTGCCAGCAGGTCCGAAGCGGGACGAGATACGCAGTATTTT.

This clonotype was observed a handful of times. The V gene is TRBV20-1, the J gene TRBJ2-5; D is possibly TRBD2 (6 bases). Germline CDR1 is DFQATT and CDR2 is SNEGSKA (reference sequence). Trimming pared 6 bases from V and 5 bases from J, leaving 16 bases between. This CDR3 region has 13 residues. The CDR3 coding sequence is TGCAGTGCGAGACTAGTTGGCGTCGAGACCCAGTACTTC. Translated: CSARLVGVETQYF.

The chain combines TRBV11-1 with TRBJ2-5, with TRBD1 matching over 7 bases. The V and J ends lost 5 bases and 5 bases, in that order; junction bases with no gene match: 14. The CDR3 length is 16 residues. CDR1 is SGHAT, CDR2 FQDESV, per germline (reference sequence). The CDR3 here is CASSPSRQGRGETQYF. For the CDR3, the DNA is TGTGCCAGCAGCCCATCCCGACAGGGACGCGGGGAGACCCAGTACTTC.

This clonotype showed up just a few times. J is TRBJ2-7 and V is TRBV28, with D unresolved. The CDR3 has 13 amino acids. Germline V gene sequence: CDR1 MDHEN, CDR2 SYDVKM. V shed 2 bases and J shed 3 bases, with 8 bases lying between them. DNA of the CDR3: TGTGCCAGCAGTTTAGGTGGCCTCTACGAGCAGTACGTC. Translating it yields CASSLGGLYEQYV.

This clonotype appeared a few times. V usage is TRBV5-1 and J usage is TRBJ2-5; D is ambiguous. Germline V gives CDR1 SGHRS, CDR2 YFSETQ. The CDR3 is 13 residues long. Trimming removed 3 bases at V and 5 bases at J, with 11 bases between. The CDR3 region is CASSWTRFETQYF. CDR3 DNA sequence: TGCGCCAGCAGCTGGACCAGGTTCGAGACCCAGTACTTC.

This clonotype was detected ten times or more. The gene calls are TRBV4-3 and TRBJ2-7; possibly TRBD1 for D (5 bases). CDR1 is LGHNA, CDR2 YSLEER, per germline. The V end was cut by 3 bases, the J end by 3 bases, with 9 bases between. The CDR3 runs to 13 residues. The CDR3 DNA is TGCGCCAGCAGCCAGGTGACAGACTACGAGCAGTACTTC. This translates into CASSQVTDYEQYF.

The CDR3 bases are TGTGCCAGCAGCTTAGGCATTCATGAGCGGGGGAGGGATACGCAGTATTTT. It translates to CASSLGIHERGRDTQYF. This sequence joins TRBV11-2 and TRBJ2-3, with 8 bases that match TRBD2. Germline values: CDR1 SGHAT, CDR2 FQNNGV. This CDR3 contains 17 residues. V lost 1 base to trimming and J lost 6 bases; unmatched junction nucleotides: 12.

The chain joins TRBV9 to TRBJ2-5; D remains ambiguous. CDR3 length equals 13 residues. Germline V CDR1 and CDR2: SGDLS, YYNGEE. Trimming stripped 0 bases from V and 5 bases from J, with 8 bases between. The CDR3, as DNA: TGTGCCAGCAGCGTAGGGGCCGTGGAGACCCAGTACTTC. Amino acids: CASSVGAVETQYF.

The chain employs TRBV28 and TRBJ1-1; D might be TRBD1 (5 bases). This CDR3 contains 15 residues. CDR1 MDHEN and CDR2 SYDVKM come from the germline V gene. V dropped 4 bases and J dropped 1 base, with 13 bases sitting between them. The CDR3 protein is CASSWRGGGNTEAFF. CDR3 coding DNA: TGTGCCAGCAGTTGGAGGGGCGGGGGGAACACTGAAGCTTTCTTT.

J is TRBJ1-5 and V is TRBV24-1; D unresolved. The CDR3 runs to 20 residues. Germline V gene data show CDR1 as KGHDR and CDR2 as SFDVKD. V was cut by 0 bases and J by 2 bases, with 22 bases left in between. The CDR3 loop reads CATSDLGSGPLKGRNQPQHF. DNA of the CDR3: TGTGCCACCAGTGATTTGGGTTCGGGCCCTCTGAAAGGGCGCAATCAGCCCCAGCATTTT.

This clonotype turned up a few times. The chain joins TRBV2 to TRBJ1-6; 7 bases align to TRBD1. Germline V gene data show CDR1 as SNHLY and CDR2 as FYNNEI. The CDR3 runs to 16 residues. V shed 6 bases, J shed 0 bases, and the junction held 5 bases outside the gene matches. The CDR3 nucleotides read TGTGCCAGCAGGGGACAGATCAGCTCCTATAATTCACCCCTCCACTTT. It yields the protein CASRGQISSYNSPLHF.

This clonotype was seen a handful of times. The V call is TRBV5-1, the J call TRBJ2-3, with 9 bases fitting TRBD2. The CDR3 covers 15 residues. Germline loops: CDR1 SGHRS, CDR2 YFSETQ. V lost 4 bases to trimming and J lost 4 bases; unmatched junction nucleotides: 7. CDR3 loop: CASSLAGPGADTQYF. CDR3 bases: TGCGCCAGCAGCCTAGCGGGGCCGGGTGCAGATACGCAGTATTTT.

The chain employs TRBV12-3 or TRBV12-4 and TRBJ2-3, with a possible D match to TRBD2 (5 bases). CDR3 size: 14 residues. V was shortened by 7 bases and J by 3 bases, with 14 bases between the two germline ends. The CDR3 DNA is TGTGCCAGCATTCCGGGGAAGAATACAGATACGCAGTATTTT. Protein: CASIPGKNTDTQYF.

The chain is built from TRBV2 and TRBJ2-7; 8 nucleotides agree with TRBD2. CDR3 size: 17 residues. Germline CDR1 and CDR2: SNHLY and FYNNEI. J lost 4 bases, V lost 6 bases, and 17 bases had no gene match. CDR3 protein: CASRGAVAGSRLYEQYF. The DNA for the CDR3 is TGTGCCAGCAGGGGGGCCGTAGCGGGGAGCCGACTTTACGAGCAGTACTTC.

This clonotype has only a few counts. The CDR3 region has the DNA TGTGCCAGCAGCCCCCTTTACCGGCAGTATTTT. It codes for CASSPLYRQYF. This rearrangement joins TRBV7-9 to TRBJ2-3; D is ambiguous. This CDR3 region has 11 residues. CDR1 is SEHNR and CDR2 is FQNEAQ in the germline V gene (reference sequence). Trimming shortened V by 5 bases and J by 11 bases, and 11 bases separated the two germline ends.

V gene TRBV4-1 combines with J gene TRBJ1-1; D call uncertain. The germline V gene encodes CDR1 MGHRA and CDR2 YSYEKL. Trimming shortened V by 2 bases and J by 4 bases, and 11 bases separated the two germline ends. The CDR3 has 14 amino acids. The CDR3 nucleotides read TGCGCCAGCAGCCAACCTCAGAGGAGCACTGAAGCTTTCTTT. It codes for CASSQPQRSTEAFF.